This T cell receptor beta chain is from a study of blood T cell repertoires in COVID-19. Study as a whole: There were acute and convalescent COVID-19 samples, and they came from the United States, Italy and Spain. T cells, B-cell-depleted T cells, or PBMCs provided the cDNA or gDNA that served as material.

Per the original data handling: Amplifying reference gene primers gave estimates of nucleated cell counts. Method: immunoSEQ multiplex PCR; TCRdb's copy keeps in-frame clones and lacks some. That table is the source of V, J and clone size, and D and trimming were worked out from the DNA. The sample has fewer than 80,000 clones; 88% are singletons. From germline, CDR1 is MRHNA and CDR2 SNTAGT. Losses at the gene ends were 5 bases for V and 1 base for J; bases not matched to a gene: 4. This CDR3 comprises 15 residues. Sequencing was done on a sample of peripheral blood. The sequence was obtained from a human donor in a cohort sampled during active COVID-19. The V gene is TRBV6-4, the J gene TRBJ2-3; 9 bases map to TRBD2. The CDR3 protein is CASSQQREGTDTQYF. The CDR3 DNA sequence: TGTGCCAGCAGTCAACAGCGGGAGGGCACAGATACGCAGTATTTT.